Listed here is a single TCR beta chain. As yet, its antigen is unknown. The data belong to a study of OX40 agonist ivuxolimab in advanced cancers. Study details: Patients in dose escalation had liver, melanoma, kidney or head and neck cancers. Two patients with cutaneous melanoma and one with hepatocellular carcinoma, three in total, showed partial responses.

Findings of the study overall: No antigen was identified for the clonally expanded peripheral T cells. Researchers report that CD8+ T cells had, on average, more expanded clones than CD4+.

This table comes from immunoSEQ multiplex PCR, and its TCRdb copy is limited to in-frame clones, with some not included. The sample contains under 140,000 clones, 89% of which appear only once. The length of the CDR3 is 13 residues. Germline CDR1 SEHNR, CDR2 FQNEAQ (reference sequence). V was shortened by 5 bases and J by 5 bases, with 10 bases between the two germline ends. The receptor was isolated from an adult with an advanced solid tumor such as melanoma, head and neck, liver or kidney cancer. V usage is TRBV7-9 and J usage is TRBJ2-1, with D perhaps matching TRBD1 (5 bases). Specimen: CD4+ or CD8+ T cells sorted from blood, collected in a trial of the OX40 agonist ivuxolimab. The CDR3 loop reads CASSLDTNNEQFF. The CDR3 region has the DNA TGTGCCAGCAGCCTGGACACGAACAATGAGCAGTTCTTC.